Sequencing of this T cell receptor beta chain was carried out in a study of vaccination and CD4 T cells after COVID-19. Across the study: For post-vaccine samples, collection took place a median around 70 days after dose two, ranging from 14 to 241. Control cultures received a CEFX pool, an HIV-1 Nef pool, or no peptide. Overall study results and limits: Convalescent patients gained a median approximately 90% of their reactive clones only post-vaccination.

An Oncomine TCR Beta short-read assay was used to sequence the DNA from cultured CD4+ T cells. In TCRdb, the PCR reads were re-called with MiXCR into one record per CDR3 protein. The data contain about 14,000 distinct CDR3 sequences, 61% of them singletons. Comment on this clonotype: What it recognizes is unknown.

The treatment was: roughly ten-day PBMC culture with coronavirus spike peptide pools or control peptides (ViraFEST assay). Germline lookup yields CDR1 LNHDA and CDR2 SQIVND (reference sequence). The ends lost 3 bases at V and 5 bases at J; junction bases unmatched: 4. This CDR3 spans 14 amino acids. This receptor was identified in a human donor who had recovered from COVID-19. The sequencing sample was made of CD4+ T cells from blood, cultured in vitro. The genes are TRBV19 and TRBJ2-3; 8 bases match TRBD1. CDR3 loop: CASSIRTGLDTQYF. In nucleotides, the CDR3 is TGTGCCAGTAGTATCAGGACAGGGTTAGATACGCAGTATTTT.